These T cell receptor beta chains were read from a single sample in a study of cytomegalovirus exposure and HLA in healthy donors. TCRdb's table, derived via immunoSEQ multiplex PCR, lists solely in-frame clones and lacks some. The table includes over 150,000 clones, roughly 80% detected once. The sample taken for sequencing was PBMCs. Receptors originate from a male donor in good health and CMV-seronegative. CDR3s include the opening cysteine and the closing phenylalanine or tryptophan. D genes are given only for firm matches. Part of the rows lack a size; the others show once, few, many or a class for expanded clones.

d_gene,abundance,j_gene,v_gene,CDR3aa,CDR3nt
TRBD1,.,TRBJ1-4,TRBV6-5,CASSYETGVLGGKLFF,TGTGCCAGCAGTTACGAGACAGGGGTCCTAGGTGGAAAACTGTTTTTT
.,.,TRBJ2-5,TRBV7-9,CASSPRGGETQYF,TGTGCCAGCAGCCCTCGAGGGGGAGAGACCCAGTACTTC
TRBD1,.,TRBJ1-5,TRBV14,CASSQERGMSGQGLGVGNQPQHF,TGTGCCAGCAGCCAAGAAAGGGGGATGTCGGGACAGGGGCTGGGCGTTGGCAATCAGCCCCAGCATTTT
.,.,TRBJ1-1,TRBV5-4,CASSLQGVTEAFF,TGTGCCAGCAGCTTGCAGGGTGTCACTGAAGCTTTCTTT
.,.,TRBJ2-3,TRBV6-1,CASSESELTDTQYF,TGTGCCAGCAGTGAATCTGAGTTGACAGATACGCAGTATTTT
.,few,TRBJ2-1,TRBV7-8,CASSLVQGQFF,TGTGCCAGCAGCTTAGTTCAGGGACAGTTCTTC
TRBD2,.,TRBJ2-3,TRBV5-1,CASSVTSGGADTDTQYF,TGCGCCAGCAGCGTGACTAGCGGGGGGGCCGACACAGATACGCAGTATTTT
.,.,TRBJ1-2,TRBV9,CASSVSPTGGAYGTNYGYTF,TGTGCCAGCAGCGTATCCCCGACGGGGGGGGCGTATGGGACTAACTATGGCTACACCTTC
.,.,TRBJ1-1,TRBV19,CASSIIPARRGGAEAFF,TGTGCCAGTAGTATAATACCCGCTCGGCGGGGAGGTGCTGAAGCTTTCTTT
TRBD1,.,TRBJ2-7,TRBV29-1,CSVVVGAGGEQYF,TGCAGCGTTGTGGTGGGGGCAGGGGGCGAGCAGTACTTC
.,.,TRBJ2-3,TRBV7-7,CASSPQEGNTQYF,TGTGCTAGCAGCCCGCAGGAGGGAAATACGCAGTATTTT
TRBD2,.,TRBJ2-3,TRBV5-8,CASSLGLAGATSTDTQYF,TGTGCCAGCAGCCTCGGACTAGCGGGAGCCACTAGCACAGATACGCAGTATTTT
TRBD2,.,TRBJ2-3,TRBV2,CASRQLAGAGDTQYF,TGTGCCAGCAGGCAACTAGCGGGCGCCGGAGATACGCAGTATTTT
TRBD2,once,TRBJ2-7,TRBV7-2,CASSLREAYEQYF,TGTGCCAGCAGCTTACGGGAGGCCTACGAGCAGTACTTC
.,.,TRBJ2-4,TRBV6-1,CASSEAGGSKNIQYF,TGTGCCAGCAGTGAAGCCGGGGGTTCCAAAAACATTCAGTACTTC
.,once,TRBJ1-2,TRBV7-2,CASSADKNYGYPF,TGTGCCAGCAGCGCGGACAAGAACTATGGCTACCCCTTC
.,.,TRBJ2-7,TRBV7-3,CASSPPGGYEQYF,TGTGCCAGCAGCCCCCCAGGGGGGTACGAGCAGTACTTC
TRBD1,once,TRBJ1-5,TRBV15,CATSRAVGTGGNQPQHF,TGTGCCACCAGCAGAGCTGTGGGGACAGGGGGCAATCAGCCCCAGCATTTT
.,.,TRBJ2-7,TRBV6-5,CASTQGRLNYEQYF,TGTGCCAGCACTCAGGGGCGGTTAAACTACGAGCAGTACTTC
.,.,TRBJ2-3,TRBV25-1,CASSEYKRRGRTTDTQYF,TGTGCCAGCAGTGAATATAAGAGGAGGGGAAGGACCACAGATACGCAGTATTTT
.,few,TRBJ1-1,TRBV5-1,CASSLLQGNTEAFF,TGCGCCAGCAGCTTACTACAGGGTAACACTGAAGCTTTCTTT
.,.,TRBJ2-2,TRBV27,CDQGAGELFF,TGCGACCAGGGTGCCGGGGAGCTGTTTTTT
TRBD1,.,TRBJ1-2,TRBV7-9,CASSLGTGNYGYTF,TGTGCCAGCAGCTTAGGGACAGGGAACTATGGCTACACCTTC
.,.,TRBJ1-1,TRBV5-1,CASSLVGGPTEAFF,TGCGCCAGCAGCTTGGTCGGGGGGCCCACTGAAGCTTTCTTT
.,.,TRBJ1-1,TRBV7-3,CASSLSTANTEAFF,TGTGCCAGCAGCTTATCAACAGCGAACACTGAAGCTTTCTTT
.,.,TRBJ1-4,TRBV25-1,CASSEFSLPNEKLFF,TGTGCCAGCAGTGAATTTTCACTACCTAATGAAAAACTGTTTTTT
.,.,TRBJ2-4,TRBV30,CAWSVPNYPDREGKNIQYF,TGTGCCTGGAGTGTACCGAATTACCCGGACAGGGAGGGCAAAAACATTCAGTACTTC
TRBD2,.,TRBJ2-5,TRBV9,CASSVDGLAGGQETQYF,TGTGCCAGCAGCGTAGACGGCCTAGCGGGGGGGCAAGAGACCCAGTACTTC
.,.,TRBJ1-4,TRBV2,CASSIIQGINEKLFF,TGTGCCAGCAGTATCATACAGGGAATTAATGAAAAACTGTTTTTT
.,.,TRBJ2-2,TRBV6-5,CASSYSGARGAGELFF,TGTGCCAGCAGTTACTCGGGGGCGAGGGGCGCCGGGGAGCTGTTTTTT
TRBD1,.,TRBJ2-3,TRBV28,CASSLTGTGNTDTQYF,TGTGCCAGCAGTCTAACCGGGACAGGAAACACAGATACGCAGTATTTT
.,.,TRBJ2-2,TRBV27,CASSLPGGTPLELFF,TGTGCCAGCAGTTTACCCGGAGGGACCCCCCTCGAGCTGTTTTTT
.,.,TRBJ2-2,TRBV2,CASRRDRIANTGELFF,TGTGCCAGCAGGCGGGACAGAATAGCGAACACCGGGGAGCTGTTTTTT
.,.,TRBJ2-2,TRBV7-3,CASSSLANTGELFF,TGTGCCAGCAGCTCCCTGGCAAACACCGGGGAGCTGTTTTTT
TRBD2,.,TRBJ2-2,TRBV4-3,CASSQASGTQFTGELFF,TGCGCCAGCAGCCAAGCTAGCGGGACCCAATTCACCGGGGAGCTGTTTTTT
TRBD1,.,TRBJ1-2,TRBV10-3,CAISVLGQGKGSYTF,TGTGCCATCAGTGTGTTAGGACAGGGGAAGGGGAGCTACACCTTC
.,.,TRBJ1-5,TRBV19,CASNPQGWGQPQHF,TGTGCCAGTAACCCACAGGGTTGGGGTCAGCCCCAGCATTTT
.,.,TRBJ2-3,TRBV5-1,CASSLGQGNTDTQYF,TGCGCCAGCAGCTTGGGGCAGGGAAACACAGATACGCAGTATTTT
TRBD1,.,TRBJ2-7,TRBV2,CASRYGTAEQYF,TGTGCCAGCAGATATGGGACAGCCGAGCAGTACTTC
.,.,TRBJ2-7,TRBV18,CASSPSTDHEQYF,TGTGCCAGCTCACCTTCGACAGATCACGAGCAGTACTTC
TRBD2,once,TRBJ2-2,TRBV25-1,CASRPPGLGSTGELFF,TGTGCCAGCCGACCCCCGGGACTAGGAAGCACCGGGGAGCTGTTTTTT
.,.,TRBJ2-5,TRBV27,CASSFRETQYF,TGTGCCAGCAGTTTCCGGGAGACCCAGTACTTC
TRBD1,.,TRBJ2-7,TRBV7-2,CASSSDRGRRRQYF,TGTGCCAGCAGCTCCGACAGGGGGCGGCGCAGGCAGTACTTC
.,few,TRBJ2-7,TRBV7-8,CASSFRWAVDEQYF,TGTGCCAGCAGCTTTCGCTGGGCTGTCGACGAGCAGTACTTC
TRBD1,.,TRBJ1-4,TRBV10-3,CAISGGTVTNEKLFF,TGTGCCATCAGCGGTGGGACAGTAACTAATGAAAAACTGTTTTTT
TRBD1,.,TRBJ2-3,TRBV18,CASSQPGQRLTDTQYF,TGTGCCAGCTCACAGCCGGGACAGCGACTCACAGATACGCAGTATTTT
TRBD1,.,TRBJ2-7,TRBV2,CASRGQRSGYEQYF,TGTGCCAGCAGGGGACAGCGTTCGGGGTACGAGCAGTACTTC
TRBD1,few,TRBJ2-7,TRBV4-2,CASSQQTGETPYEQYF,TGTGCCAGCAGCCAACAGACAGGGGAAACCCCCTACGAGCAGTACTTC
.,.,TRBJ2-1,TRBV6-4,CASSDRQAGEQFF,TGTGCCAGCAGTGACAGACAGGCAGGTGAGCAGTTCTTC